This T cell receptor beta chain was recovered during a study of radiotherapy plus CTLA-4 blockade in lung cancer. About the research overall: Among enrolled patients, 15% to 20% responded and around 30% achieved disease control. Study findings and constraints: Together with interferon-beta, which increased in serum after radiation, early dynamic changes in blood T cell clones were reportedly the best predictors of response. Once radiotherapy plus ipilimumab had been given, TCR clones derived from tumor expanded in blood.

Germline V lookup: CDR1 MNHEY, CDR2 SVGAGI. The CDR3 runs to 14 residues. V was pared by 0 bases and J by 6 bases, with 3 bases of the junction left unmatched. Concerning this clone itself: Its antigen is undetermined.

This table comes from immunoSEQ multiplex PCR, and its TCRdb copy is limited to in-frame clones, with some not included. The data contain approximately 45,000 clones, roughly 60% of them singletons. This chain links TRBV6-5 with TRBJ2-7, with TRBD2 identical over 9 bases. The sequence was obtained from a human donor with non-small cell lung cancer who had a partial response to radiotherapy plus ipilimumab. Material: peripheral blood, obtained from a patient treated with radiotherapy plus ipilimumab. The CDR3 region has the DNA TGTGCCAGCAGTTACTCGGGACTAGCTTTCGAGCAGTACTTC. This sequence encodes CASSYSGLAFEQYF.